This TCR beta chain was captured by sequencing in a study of shared clonotypes between healthy human individuals. Sequenced by immunoSEQ multiplex PCR; TCRdb stores in-frame clones only, minus some. The sample comprises fewer than 600,000 clones, roughly 72% of which are singletons, and 9.5% to 15% rests with the top ten. Germline-derived CDR1 and CDR2 are LNHNV and YYDKDF (reference sequence). V trimming: 5 bases; J trimming: 6 bases; junction bases outside the gene matches: 14. The CDR3 totals 16 residues. Sequenced: PBMCs. The genes are TRBV15 and TRBJ2-5, with 8 bases that match TRBD1. The sequence derives from a woman aged 35 to 49 in good health. Some clones in this sample may be carry-over from other donors' samples. The CDR3 protein is CATSRERQGLRKTQYF. The CDR3 region has the DNA TGTGCCACCAGCCGGGAGAGACAGGGGTTAAGGAAGACCCAGTACTTC.